Presented here are 8 T cell receptor beta chains from one specimen sequenced in a study of shared clonotypes between healthy human individuals. Produced via immunoSEQ multiplex PCR; TCRdb's table is partial and in-frame only. The sample yields 2,500,000 or so clones, around nine tenths seen once. The specimen sequenced was naive CD4+ T cells sorted from blood. Subset: CD45RA+ positively selected. The receptors stem from a man aged 18 to 29 in good health.

The rearrangement uses TRBV28 and TRBJ2-7; 8 bases fit TRBD1. J gave up 3 bases and V 7 bases, and 11 bases lay outside the gene matches. The CDR3 contains 15 residues. Germline V gene sequence: CDR1 MDHEN, CDR2 SYDVKM. CDR3 residues: CASMRVDRGGYEQYF. The DNA for the CDR3 is TGTGCCAGCATGCGGGTAGACAGGGGAGGCTACGAGCAGTACTTC. The entire variable domain, with the rest obtained from reference TRBV28 and TRBJ2-7, is as follows: DVKVTQSSRYLVKRTGEKVFLECVQDMDHENMFWYRQDPGLGLRLIYFSYDVKMKEKGDIPEGYSVSREKKERFSLILESASTNQTSMYLCASMRVDRGGYEQYFGPGTRLTVT.

The chain recombines TRBV6-5 with TRBJ1-1; 7 nucleotides align to TRBD1. Germline trimming cut 7 bases from V and 10 bases from J; bases unmatched to any gene: 15. Germline assignment: CDR1 MNHEY and CDR2 SVGAGI. This CDR3 has 14 residues. The CDR3 bases are TGTGCCAGCACCTCGGGACAGTCGGTTAAAGGAGCTTTCTTT. Residues: CASTSGQSVKGAFF.

In DNA form, the CDR3 reads TGCGCCAGCGGCCCTCAACCGGGACAGGGAACCGGGGAGCTGTTTTTT. Translated, it gives CASGPQPGQGTGELFF. This sequence joins TRBV5-1 and TRBJ2-2, with TRBD1 matching 9 bases. The V segment lost 7 bases and the J segment 5 bases; nucleotides outside the gene matches: 12. Germline CDR1 is SGHRS and CDR2 is YFSETQ. This CDR3 is 16 amino acids long.

This clone has only a few counts. This specimen includes other DNA sequences encoding the same CDR3. The gene calls are TRBV5-4 and TRBJ1-1, with D unresolved. CDR3 length: 13 residues. The germline V and J ends were trimmed by 0 bases and 0 bases, with 3 bases remaining between them. Germline lookup yields CDR1 SGHNT and CDR2 YYREEE (reference sequence). This CDR3 reads CASSLGVNTEAFF. Written as DNA, the CDR3 is TGTGCCAGCAGCTTGGGAGTGAACACTGAAGCTTTCTTT. The variable domain in full, with the rest retrieved from reference TRBV5-4 and TRBJ1-1, is ETGVTQSPTHLIKTRGQQVTLRCSSQSGHNTVSWYQQALGQGPQFIFQYYREEENGRGNFPPRFSGLQFPNYSSELNVNALELDDSALYLCASSLGVNTEAFFGQGTRLTVV.

A word on this clone: Other DNA sequences of this sample code for an identical CDR3. The V call is TRBV11-3, the J call TRBJ2-1; D unresolved. Looked up from germline, CDR1 is SGHNT and CDR2 is YENEEA. With 3 bases removed from V and 6 bases from J, the gap between germline ends came to 6 bases. This CDR3 is built from 12 residues. The CDR3 region has the DNA TGTGCCAGCAGCTTGATGGGCAATGAGCAGTTCTTC. Protein sequence: CASSLMGNEQFF.

V and J are TRBV7-2 and TRBJ2-1; 8 bases line up with TRBD1. The V segment lost 7 bases and the J segment 2 bases; nucleotides outside the gene matches: 4. CDR3 length: 14 amino acids. CDR1 is SGHTA and CDR2 is FQGNSA in the germline V gene. CDR3 loop: CASNPGQAYNEQFF. The CDR3 DNA is TGTGCCAGCAACCCGGGACAGGCCTACAATGAGCAGTTCTTC.

CDR3 nucleotide sequence: TGTGCCAGTAGTGGGGGCTCGGCCTCCTACGAGCAGTACTTC. Translated: CASSGGSASYEQYF. The chain has TRBV19 and TRBJ2-7; D is possibly TRBD1 (6 bases). Germline V gene lookup returns CDR1 LNHDA and CDR2 SQIVND (reference sequence). Trimming took off 5 bases at V and 0 bases at J, with 11 bases between the two ends. The CDR3 length is 14 residues.

The rearrangement links TRBV5-1 to TRBJ1-4; 10 bases are shared with TRBD1. Looked up from germline, CDR1 is SGHRS and CDR2 is YFSETQ. There are 14 residues in the CDR3. The V segment lost 7 bases and the J segment 8 bases; nucleotides outside the gene matches: 8. CDR3 residues: CASSTGGLGEKLFF. In DNA, the CDR3 is TGCGCCAGCTCGACAGGGGGCCTAGGAGAAAAACTGTTTTTT.